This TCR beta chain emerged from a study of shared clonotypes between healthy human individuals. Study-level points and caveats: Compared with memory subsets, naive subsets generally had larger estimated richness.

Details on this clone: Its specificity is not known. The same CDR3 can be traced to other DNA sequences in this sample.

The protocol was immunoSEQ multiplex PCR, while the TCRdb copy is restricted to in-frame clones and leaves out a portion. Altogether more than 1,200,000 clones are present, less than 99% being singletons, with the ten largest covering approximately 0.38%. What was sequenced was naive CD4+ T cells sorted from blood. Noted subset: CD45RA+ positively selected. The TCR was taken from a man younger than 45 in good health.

The CDR3 DNA is TGTGCCAGCAGTGAAAGCGGCAGGGCCTACGAGCAGTACTTC. Residues: CASSESGRAYEQYF. The chain couples TRBV6-1 to TRBJ2-7, with D perhaps matching TRBD1 or TRBD2 (5 bases each). The ends were cut back, 2 bases at V and 2 bases at J, with 10 bases in the middle. Germline V gives CDR1 MNHNS, CDR2 SASEGT. The CDR3 contains 14 residues.